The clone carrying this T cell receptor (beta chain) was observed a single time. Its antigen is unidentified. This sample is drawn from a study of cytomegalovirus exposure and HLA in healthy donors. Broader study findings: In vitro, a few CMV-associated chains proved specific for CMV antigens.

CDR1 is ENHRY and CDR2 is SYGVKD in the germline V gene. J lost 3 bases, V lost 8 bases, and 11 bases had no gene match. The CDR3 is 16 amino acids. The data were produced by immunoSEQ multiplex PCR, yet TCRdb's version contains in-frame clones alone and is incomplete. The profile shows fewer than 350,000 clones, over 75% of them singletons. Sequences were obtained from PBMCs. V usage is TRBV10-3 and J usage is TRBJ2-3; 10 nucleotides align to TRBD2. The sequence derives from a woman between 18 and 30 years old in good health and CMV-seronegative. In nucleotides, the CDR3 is TGTGCCATCGGTGGGGCTAGCGGGAGTGGGACAGATACGCAGTATTTT. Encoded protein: CAIGGASGSGTDTQYF.